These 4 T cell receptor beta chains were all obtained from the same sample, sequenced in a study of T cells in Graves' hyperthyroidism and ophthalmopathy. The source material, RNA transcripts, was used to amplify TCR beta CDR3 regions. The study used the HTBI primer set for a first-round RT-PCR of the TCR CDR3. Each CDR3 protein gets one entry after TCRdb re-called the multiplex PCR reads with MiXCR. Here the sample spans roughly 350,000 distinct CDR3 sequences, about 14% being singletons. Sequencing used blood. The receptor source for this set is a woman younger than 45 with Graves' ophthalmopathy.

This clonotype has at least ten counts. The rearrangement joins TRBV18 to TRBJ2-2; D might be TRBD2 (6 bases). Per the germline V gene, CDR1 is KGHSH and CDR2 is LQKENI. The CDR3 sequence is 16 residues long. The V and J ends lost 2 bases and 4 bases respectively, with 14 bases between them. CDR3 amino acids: CASSPTLSAGTGELFF. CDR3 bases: TGTGCCAGCTCACCAACGCTTTCAGCGGGCACCGGGGAGCTGTTTTTT.

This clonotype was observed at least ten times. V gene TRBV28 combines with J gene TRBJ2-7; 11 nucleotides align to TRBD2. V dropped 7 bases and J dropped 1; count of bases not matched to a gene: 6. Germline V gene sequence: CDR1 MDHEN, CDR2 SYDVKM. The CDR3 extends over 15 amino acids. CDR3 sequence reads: CASTYLAGGSYEQYF. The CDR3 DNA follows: TGTGCCAGCACCTACCTAGCGGGGGGTTCCTACGAGCAGTACTTC.

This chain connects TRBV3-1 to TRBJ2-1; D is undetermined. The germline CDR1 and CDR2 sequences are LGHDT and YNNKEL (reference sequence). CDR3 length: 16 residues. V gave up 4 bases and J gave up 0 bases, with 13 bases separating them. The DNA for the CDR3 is TGTGCCAGCAGCCGCCAAGGGCCGCGCTCCTACAATGAGCAGTTCTTC. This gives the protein CASSRQGPRSYNEQFF.

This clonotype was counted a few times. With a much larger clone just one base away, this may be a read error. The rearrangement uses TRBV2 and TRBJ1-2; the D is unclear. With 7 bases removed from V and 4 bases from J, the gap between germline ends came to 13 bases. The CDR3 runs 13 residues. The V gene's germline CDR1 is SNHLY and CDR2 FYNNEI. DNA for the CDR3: TGTGCCAGCAATGTGTTGGCGATCTATGGCTACACCTTC. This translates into CASNVLAIYGYTF. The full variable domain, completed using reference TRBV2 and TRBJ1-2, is EPEVTQTPSHQVTQMGQEVILRCVPISNHLYFYWYRQILGQKVEFLVSFYNNEISEKSEIFDDQFSVERPDGSNFTLKIRSTKLEDSAMYFCASNVLAIYGYTFGSGTRLTVV.